One and the same sample provided the 28 T cell receptor beta chains below, sequenced in a study of OX40 agonist ivuxolimab in advanced cancers. Sequencing used immunoSEQ multiplex PCR; TCRdb keeps in-frame clones, though not all of them. The sample has roughly 51,000 clones; 88% are singletons. The specimen was CD4+ or CD8+ T cells sorted from blood, collected in a trial of the OX40 agonist ivuxolimab. Receptors were obtained from an adult with an advanced solid tumor such as melanoma, head and neck, liver or kidney cancer.

V gene TRBV5-1 combines with J gene TRBJ2-2; D assignment may be TRBD1 or TRBD2 (5 bases each). From germline, CDR1 is SGHRS and CDR2 YFSETQ. CDR3 length: 17 amino acids. Trimming cost V 0 bases and J 3 bases, with 15 bases left between them. CDR3 coding DNA: TGCGCCAGCAGCTTGGGGGTACTAGACAGAGACACCGGGGAGCTGTTTTTT. Translating gives CASSLGVLDRDTGELFF.

The rearrangement uses TRBV5-1 and TRBJ2-1; a weak D match, TRBD2 (5 bases). Trimming removed 0 bases at V and 4 bases at J, with 11 bases between. Germline values: CDR1 SGHRS, CDR2 YFSETQ. The CDR3 totals 15 residues. The CDR3: CASSLDETIYNEQFF. The CDR3 nucleotides are TGCGCCAGCAGCTTGGACGAGACTATTTACAATGAGCAGTTCTTC.

The chain joins TRBV29-1 to TRBJ2-7; 9 bases agree with TRBD1. The CDR3 length is 14 residues. V gave up 7 bases and J gave up 5 bases; unmatched junction bases: 12. Per germline, CDR1 SQVTM and CDR2 ANQGSEA. In nucleotides, the CDR3 is TGCAGCGGCGTGGCGGGGACAGGGCTCGACGAGCAGTACTTC. Amino acid sequence: CSGVAGTGLDEQYF.

The CDR3 nucleotides read TGCGCCAGCAGCCAAGATCAGAGCGGGTTCCAAGAGACCCAGTACTTC. Amino acids: CASSQDQSGFQETQYF. This chain uses TRBV4-1 with TRBJ2-5; possibly TRBD2 for D (6 bases). The CDR3 is 16 amino acids. V lost 0 bases and J 1 base, leaving 12 bases between the germline ends. CDR1 and CDR2 (germline): MGHRA, YSYEKL.

The CDR3 DNA reads as TGTGCCAGCAGCGTAGAAGTTCGGACAGATACGCAGTATTTT. Protein sequence: CASSVEVRTDTQYF. The V gene is TRBV9, the J gene TRBJ2-3; D ambiguous. Germline V lookup: CDR1 SGDLS, CDR2 YYNGEE. CDR3 size: 14 residues. The V and J ends lost 0 bases and 3 bases respectively, with 8 bases between them.

A remark on this clone: The same CDR3 is also encoded by other DNA sequences in this sample. This sequence joins TRBV7-9 and TRBJ2-7; 9 bases match TRBD1. Germline V gene data show CDR1 as SEHNR and CDR2 as FQNEAQ (reference sequence). This CDR3 region has 16 residues. Germline trimming cut 3 bases from V and 1 base from J; bases unmatched to any gene: 7. The CDR3 spells CASSFRDRGTSYEQYF. In DNA form, the CDR3 reads TGTGCCAGCAGCTTTCGTGACAGGGGGACTTCCTACGAGCAGTACTTC.

This chain connects TRBV28 to TRBJ1-2; D perhaps matches TRBD1 (6 bases). V lost 3 bases to trimming and J lost 7 bases, with 15 bases between them. CDR3 size: 14 residues. Germline V gene lookup returns CDR1 MDHEN and CDR2 SYDVKM. CDR3 residues: CASSFLQGYSGYTF. The CDR3 nucleotides read TGTGCCAGCAGTTTTCTGCAGGGGTATAGTGGCTACACCTTC.

The genes are TRBV10-3 and TRBJ2-7; 9 bases fit TRBD2. Germline V lookup: CDR1 ENHRY, CDR2 SYGVKD. The CDR3 has 14 amino acids. After removal of 5 bases from V and 0 bases from J, the junction contained 2 bases not matched to a gene. CDR3: CAISNSGGSYEQYV. Written as DNA, the CDR3 is TGTGCCATCAGTAATAGCGGGGGCTCCTACGAGCAGTACGTC.

This chain joins TRBV27 and TRBJ2-3, with 7 bases matching TRBD2. The germline gives CDR1 MNHEY, CDR2 SMNVEV (reference sequence). CDR3 length: 13 residues. V was pared by 4 bases and J by 5 bases, with 3 bases of the junction left unmatched. CDR3 nucleotide sequence: TGTGCCAGCAGTTCGCGGGGGAAAGATACGCAGTATTTT. Amino acids: CASSSRGKDTQYF.

Concerning this clone itself: The same CDR3 is also encoded by other DNA sequences in this sample. The gene calls are TRBV28 and TRBJ1-1; 8 bases are a match to TRBD1. CDR3 size: 13 residues. After removal of 6 bases from V and 5 bases from J, the junction contained 5 bases not matched to a gene. The germline V gene has CDR1 MDHEN and CDR2 SYDVKM. CDR3 DNA: TGTGCCAGCAGCTTACAGGGGGGGACTGAAGCTTTCTTT. Translation: CASSLQGGTEAFF.

This clone was observed a handful of times. This sequence joins TRBV2 and TRBJ2-7, with 9 positions matching TRBD2. The CDR3 length is 15 residues. The germline V gene has CDR1 SNHLY and CDR2 FYNNEI. The trim removed 10 bases at V and 4 bases at J, leaving 14 bases unmatched. CDR3 sequence: CAIVRSGSLEYEQYF. The CDR3 DNA sequence: TGTGCCATAGTACGTAGCGGGAGCCTTGAATACGAGCAGTACTTC.

The CDR3 region has the DNA TGTGCCAGCAGCCGGGAGGAACAGCCCCAGCATTTT. Protein sequence: CASSREEQPQHF. This rearrangement joins TRBV7-9 to TRBJ1-5; D is unclear. CDR1 is SEHNR and CDR2 is FQNEAQ in the germline V gene (reference sequence). V was trimmed by 5 bases and J by 7 bases, leaving 9 bases between them. CDR3 length: 12 residues. The full variable domain, completed using reference TRBV7-9 and TRBJ1-5, is DTGVSQNPRHKITKRGQNVTFRCDPISEHNRLYWYRQTLGQGPEFLTYFQNEAQLEKSRLLSDRFSAERPKGSFSTLEIQRTEQGDSAMYLCASSREEQPQHFGDGTRLSIL.

CDR3 residues: CAWRWGNTEAFF. The CDR3 DNA is TGTGCCTGGAGGTGGGGGAACACTGAAGCTTTCTTT. The chain joins TRBV30 to TRBJ1-1; no definite D call. Germline assignment: CDR1 GTSNPN and CDR2 SVGIG (reference sequence). Trimming pared 3 bases from V and 1 base from J, leaving 6 bases between. This CDR3 region has 12 residues.

The chain is built from TRBV6-4 and TRBJ1-1; D may be TRBD1 (5 bases). Trimming cost V 4 bases and J 5 bases, with 11 bases left between them. Germline CDR1 is MRHNA and CDR2 is SNTAGT. The CDR3 covers 13 residues. The CDR3 spells CASSAWGGTEAFF. CDR3 bases: TGTGCCAGCAGTGCCTGGGGCGGAACTGAAGCTTTCTTT.

The CDR3 nucleotides read TGTGCCAGTAGCGACAGTCCGATTAGCAATCAGCCCCAGCATTTT. It encodes CASSDSPISNQPQHF. V usage is TRBV19 and J usage is TRBJ1-5, with D possibly being TRBD1 (5 bases). The CDR3 contains 15 residues. V was clipped by 6 bases and J by 0 bases, with 12 bases between them. Germline CDR1 LNHDA, CDR2 SQIVND (reference sequence).

This clone was seen once. The V gene is TRBV11-2, the J gene TRBJ2-5; D is unclear. Germline V gives CDR1 SGHAT, CDR2 FQNNGV. CDR3 length: 12 residues. V was trimmed by 5 bases and J by 5 bases, leaving 9 bases between them. The CDR3 DNA sequence: TGTGCCAGCAGCCCCCACTTTGAGACCCAGTACTTC. Protein product: CASSPHFETQYF.

J is TRBJ2-1 and V is TRBV5-1; the match to TRBD1 covers 9 bases. After removal of 1 base from V and 2 bases from J, the junction contained 13 bases not matched to a gene. This CDR3 region has 19 residues. Germline CDR1 is SGHRS and CDR2 is YFSETQ. In nucleotides, the CDR3 is TGCGCCAGCAGCTTGATAGGGACAGGGTTGGCAGGCCCCTACAATGAGCAGTTCTTC. It codes for CASSLIGTGLAGPYNEQFF.

The chain couples TRBV5-4 to TRBJ1-3; D uncertain. The CDR3 has 17 amino acids. Looked up from germline, CDR1 is SGHNT and CDR2 is YYREEE (reference sequence). V was cut by 4 bases and J by 3 bases, with 20 bases left in between. This chain's CDR3 is CASSPLSARGGGNTIYF. In nucleotides, the CDR3 is TGTGCCAGCAGCCCCCTTTCGGCCCGGGGAGGTGGAAACACCATATATTTT.

J is TRBJ2-5 and V is TRBV7-6; 14 bases fit TRBD2. The J segment lost 4 bases and the V segment lost 5 bases, leaving 6 bases of the junction unmatched. CDR3 length: 16 amino acids. Germline-derived CDR1 and CDR2 are SGHVS and FNYEAQ. CDR3 DNA sequence: TGTGCCAGCAGCCAGGGACTAGCGGGAGTCCCAGAGACCCAGTACTTC. It specifies CASSQGLAGVPETQYF.

The CDR3 region is CASSFTRDSNYGYTF. In DNA form, the CDR3 reads TGTGCCAGCAGTTTTACCAGGGATTCTAACTATGGCTACACCTTC. The V and J genes are TRBV2 and TRBJ1-2, with D possibly being TRBD1 (5 bases). This CDR3 has 15 residues. V lost 5 bases and J 0 bases, leaving 13 bases between the germline ends. From germline, CDR1 is SNHLY and CDR2 FYNNEI.

A few counts support this clone. The rearrangement uses TRBV27 and TRBJ2-3; 7 bases are a match to TRBD1. This CDR3 region has 14 residues. Looked up from germline, CDR1 is MNHEY and CDR2 is SMNVEV (reference sequence). Trimming at V came to 7 bases and at J to 8 bases, leaving 12 bases not matched to a gene. The DNA of the CDR3 is TGTGCCAGCAACGCCCGACAGGGAGCTGCTACGCAGTATTTT. It encodes CASNARQGAATQYF.

The V gene is TRBV5-4, the J gene TRBJ2-1; maybe TRBD1 (5 bases). V lost 2 bases and J lost 5, with 14 bases in between. CDR3 length: 15 residues. Germline V gene sequence: CDR1 SGHNT, CDR2 YYREEE (reference sequence). The CDR3 is CASSLTGRGDNEQFF. CDR3 sequence (DNA): TGTGCCAGCAGCTTAACTGGAAGGGGTGACAATGAGCAGTTCTTC. Using reference TRBV5-4 and TRBJ2-1 for the parts outside the CDR3, the full variable domain is ETGVTQSPTHLIKTRGQQVTLRCSSQSGHNTVSWYQQALGQGPQFIFQYYREEENGRGNFPPRFSGLQFPNYSSELNVNALELDDSALYLCASSLTGRGDNEQFFGPGTRLTVL.

The chain couples TRBV6-6 to TRBJ2-7, with D hard to call. Trimming shortened V by 2 bases and J by 6 bases, and 5 bases separated the two germline ends. The CDR3 has 11 residues. The germline V gene has CDR1 MNHNY and CDR2 SVGAGI (reference sequence). DNA for the CDR3: TGTGCCAGCAGTTACGGGATCGAGCAGTACTTC. This sequence encodes CASSYGIEQYF.

The rearrangement uses TRBV2 and TRBJ1-2, with a weak D call TRBD1 (6 bases). CDR1 is SNHLY, CDR2 FYNNEI, per germline. Trimming cost V 6 bases and J 7 bases, with 18 bases left between them. The CDR3 has 14 residues. Here the CDR3 reads CASSATRQEGGYTF. CDR3 bases: TGTGCCAGCAGCGCCACCCGACAGGAGGGTGGCTACACCTTC.

The chain links TRBV19 to TRBJ1-6; D is unclear. The germline V gene has CDR1 LNHDA and CDR2 SQIVND (reference sequence). Trimming took 4 bases from V and 3 from J, leaving 7 bases between them. This CDR3 is built from 14 residues. CDR3 residues: CASSKRDYNSPLHF. CDR3 nucleotides: TGTGCCAGTAGTAAGAGGGACTATAATTCACCCCTCCACTTT.

The V call is TRBV4-1, the J call TRBJ2-1; 13 nucleotides match TRBD2. V trimming: 5 bases; J trimming: 10 bases; junction bases outside the gene matches: 8. CDR3 length: 15 amino acids. The germline V gene encodes CDR1 MGHRA and CDR2 YSYEKL. In nucleotides, the CDR3 is TGCGCCAGCAGCTCACTAGCGGGGGGGCCGCAGGAGCAGTTCTTC. It yields the protein CASSSLAGGPQEQFF.

V is TRBV11-2 and J is TRBJ2-1, with D possibly being TRBD2 (6 bases). Germline CDR1 reads SGHAT; CDR2 reads FQNNGV. V shed 3 bases and J shed 0 bases, with 9 bases lying between them. This CDR3 contains 15 residues. For the CDR3, the DNA is TGTGCCAGCAGCTTTCGGGACTCCTCCTACAATGAGCAGTTCTTC. Translating it yields CASSFRDSSYNEQFF.

The chain couples TRBV9 to TRBJ2-1; possibly TRBD2 for D (6 bases). The CDR3 is 15 amino acids. Germline loops: CDR1 SGDLS, CDR2 YYNGEE. V was pared by 0 bases and J by 8 bases, with 15 bases between. The CDR3 DNA reads TGTGCCAGCAGCGTAGCAGGAACGGGAGCGTATGAGCAGTTCTTC. Its protein product is CASSVAGTGAYEQFF.